Below are 18 T cell receptor beta chains sequenced from a single sample in a study of T-cell memory formation after mild COVID-19. One entry per CDR3 protein results from TCRdb running MiXCR on the 5' RACE reads. The data contain roughly 600,000 distinct CDR3 sequences, more than 15% of them singletons. Sequencing was carried out using PBMCs or a T cell subset sorted from them (not recorded which). These receptors all stem from an adult woman who had mild COVID-19 (a few samples of this study predate the infection). Cell type and time point are not known.

The chain has TRBV9 and TRBJ2-7; 7 bases are shared with TRBD1. V lost 2 bases and J lost 0; bases outside the gene matches: 5. Germline V CDR1 and CDR2: SGDLS, YYNGEE. There are 15 residues in the CDR3. Here the CDR3 DNA reads TGTGCCAGCAGCGTGGGGACAGCAAGCTCCTACGAGCAGTACTTC. Amino acid sequence: CASSVGTASSYEQYF.

The chain recombines TRBV2 with TRBJ2-3; tentatively, D is TRBD2 (7 bases). The CDR3 is 15 residues long. Trimming left V 9 bases short and J 2 bases short, with 18 bases between. Germline loops: CDR1 SNHLY, CDR2 FYNNEI. CDR3 coding DNA: TGTGCCAGTCGGAGGAGGGGGGGGACCACAGATACGCAGTATTTT. Translated, it gives CASRRRGGTTDTQYF.

The V and J genes are TRBV25-1 and TRBJ2-3; TRBD2 matches at 7 bases. Germline V gene lookup returns CDR1 MGHDK and CDR2 SYGVNS. V gave up 1 base and J gave up 3 bases; unmatched junction bases: 4. This CDR3 comprises 15 residues. This chain's CDR3 is CASSESGGITDTQYF. CDR3 sequence (DNA): TGTGCCAGCAGTGAATCGGGAGGAATTACAGATACGCAGTATTTT. Combining the CDR3 with reference TRBV25-1 and TRBJ2-3 gives the whole variable domain EADIYQTPRYLVIGTGKKITLECSQTMGHDKMYWYQQDPGMELHLIHYSYGVNSTEKGDLSSESTVSRIRTEHFPLTLESARPSHTSQYLCASSESGGITDTQYFGPGTRLTVL.

The chain links TRBV7-2 to TRBJ2-7; D gene unclear. Between the trimmed V and J ends, which lost 5 bases and 4 bases, there was a span of 12 bases. The CDR3 has 13 residues. CDR1 is SGHTA and CDR2 is FQGNSA in the germline V gene. CDR3 coding DNA: TGTGCCAGCAGCACCCGCCCAGAGTACGAGCAGTACTTC. Its translation is CASSTRPEYEQYF.

This chain links TRBV5-1 with TRBJ1-2, with 9 bases that match TRBD1. The CDR3 loop spans 12 amino acids. J lost 10 bases, V lost 2 bases, and 3 bases had no gene match. The germline CDR1 and CDR2 sequences are SGHRS and YFSETQ. The CDR3 DNA is TGCGCCAGCAGCTTTGGACAGGGGACCTACACCTTC. Amino acids: CASSFGQGTYTF.

This clonotype was seen a handful of times. The V gene is TRBV25-1, the J gene TRBJ2-1, with 10 bases fitting TRBD1. Trimming at V came to 1 base and at J to 0 bases, leaving 9 bases not matched to a gene. Germline values: CDR1 MGHDK, CDR2 SYGVNS. This CDR3 is 19 amino acids long. The CDR3 nucleotides read TGTGCCAGCAGTGAATTGGGACAGGGGCCGGAAAGCTCCTACAATGAGCAGTTCTTC. Encoded protein: CASSELGQGPESSYNEQFF.

The chain is built from TRBV24-1 and TRBJ1-2; no firm D call. Between the trimmed V and J ends, which lost 4 bases and 2 bases, there was a span of 4 bases. The CDR3 is 12 amino acids. The germline gives CDR1 KGHDR, CDR2 SFDVKD. CDR3 nucleotide sequence: TGTGCCACCAGTGACCCAAACTATGGCTACACCTTC. It specifies CATSDPNYGYTF.

This clonotype was counted between two and nine times. The V gene is TRBV7-2, the J gene TRBJ2-3; tentatively, D is TRBD2 (7 bases). The germline gives CDR1 SGHTA, CDR2 FQGNSA. The V and J ends lost 6 bases and 3 bases respectively, with 16 bases between them. The CDR3 loop spans 15 amino acids. This chain's CDR3 is CASRPGGLGTDTQYF. The DNA of the CDR3 is TGTGCCAGCAGACCGGGGGGCCTGGGGACAGATACGCAGTATTTT. The full variable domain, in which reference TRBV7-2 and TRBJ2-3 provide the parts outside the CDR3, is GAGVSQSPSNKVTEKGKDVELRCDPISGHTALYWYRQSLGQGLEFLIYFQGNSAPDKSGLPSDRFSAERTGGSVSTLTIQRTQQEDSAVYLCASRPGGLGTDTQYFGPGTRLTVL.

This clonotype came up a few times. The chain recombines TRBV14 with TRBJ1-2, with unresolved D. This CDR3 has 14 amino acids. The germline CDR1 and CDR2 sequences are SGHDN and FVKESK. V gave up 1 base and J gave up 8 bases, with 14 bases separating them. CDR3 sequence: CASSQAQHPEGYTF. The CDR3 DNA is TGTGCCAGCAGCCAAGCTCAGCACCCTGAGGGCTACACCTTC.

The gene calls are TRBV20-1 and TRBJ2-1; possible D gene TRBD1, 8 bases. Germline V gene sequence: CDR1 DFQATT, CDR2 SNEGSKA (reference sequence). CDR3 length: 15 amino acids. The V and J ends lost 3 bases and 4 bases respectively, with 16 bases between them. CDR3 loop: CSARGGQGAYNEQFF. The CDR3 DNA reads as TGCAGTGCTAGGGGAGGGCAGGGGGCATACAATGAGCAGTTCTTC.

This clonotype has ten or more counts. The CDR3 reads CASGTGLGNEQFF. The CDR3 DNA sequence: TGTGCCAGCGGAACGGGACTAGGCAATGAGCAGTTCTTC. J is TRBJ2-1 and V is TRBV2; the match to TRBD2 covers 8 bases. Germline CDR1 and CDR2: SNHLY and FYNNEI. The CDR3 has 13 amino acids. The junction had 6 bases not matched to a gene; V was cut back by 8 bases and J by 6 bases.

This chain joins TRBV6-5 and TRBJ2-5; D may correspond to TRBD1 or TRBD2 (6 bases each). The V gene lost 2 bases and the J gene lost 1 base, with 11 bases spanning the gap. The CDR3 spans 15 residues. Germline V gene sequence: CDR1 MNHEY, CDR2 SVGAGI. CDR3 loop: CASSYRGPLQETQYF. In nucleotides, the CDR3 is TGTGCCAGCAGTTACCGGGGGCCTCTCCAAGAGACCCAGTACTTC.

The chain recombines TRBV9 with TRBJ2-7, with 8 bases lining up with TRBD1. The V segment lost 0 bases and the J segment 1 base; nucleotides outside the gene matches: 3. The CDR3 is 15 residues long. Germline-derived CDR1 and CDR2 are SGDLS and YYNGEE. The CDR3 DNA reads TGTGCCAGCAGCGTAGGTCGGACAGGGTCCTACGAGCAGTACTTC. Its protein product is CASSVGRTGSYEQYF.

The chain is built from TRBV5-1 and TRBJ2-3; D is perhaps TRBD2 (6 bases). The CDR3 has 14 amino acids. Germline assignment: CDR1 SGHRS and CDR2 YFSETQ. The V end was cut by 2 bases, the J end by 3 bases, with 10 bases between. The CDR3 bases are TGCGCCAGCAGCTTAATTAGCGGAACAGATACGCAGTATTTT. It encodes CASSLISGTDTQYF.

The chain links TRBV7-8 to TRBJ1-4; perhaps TRBD1 as D (6 bases). Trimming removed 7 bases at V and 3 bases at J, with 12 bases between. From germline, CDR1 is SGHVS and CDR2 FQNEAQ. CDR3 length: 14 residues. The CDR3 DNA reads TGTGCCAGCAAGAGGACAGCCTCTAATGAAAAACTGTTTTTT. This gives the protein CASKRTASNEKLFF.

This clonotype has just a few counts. This chain joins TRBV4-2 and TRBJ2-3; D gene ambiguous. Trimming took off 4 bases at V and 6 bases at J, with 17 bases between the two ends. Germline V gene lookup returns CDR1 LGHNA and CDR2 YNFKEQ. The CDR3 is made up of 15 amino acids. In DNA form, the CDR3 reads TGTGCCAGCAGCCTACCGGCTGACCCGACCGATACGCAGTATTTT. Encoded protein: CASSLPADPTDTQYF.

This clonotype was seen a few times. V gene TRBV19 combines with J gene TRBJ2-1; D ambiguous. The length of the CDR3 is 10 residues. The germline V gene has CDR1 LNHDA and CDR2 SQIVND (reference sequence). Deletions cut 9 bases from V and 7 bases from J, with 7 bases between. Written as DNA, the CDR3 is TGTGCCAGGCAGTGGAATGAGCAGTTCTTC. Its translation: CARQWNEQFF.

The rearrangement links TRBV11-2 to TRBJ1-1; D gene unclear. Per germline, CDR1 SGHAT and CDR2 FQNNGV. The CDR3 consists of 16 residues. V was pared by 0 bases and J by 1 base, with 12 bases between. In DNA form, the CDR3 reads TGTGCCAGCAGCTTAGATTATCGGTATCAGAACACTGAAGCTTTCTTT. This codes for CASSLDYRYQNTEAFF.